This T cell receptor (beta chain) appears in the sequencing data of a study of T cell repertoires in aging, cancer and after chemotherapy. Rearranged V-D-J TRB sequences were amplified with a mixed TRB-A/B primer pool. TCRdb re-derived calls from the multiplex PCR reads in MiXCR, one entry per CDR3 protein. Among about 9,200 distinct CDR3 sequences, about two fifths were seen once, and the ten largest hold approximately 9.9%. The template was genomic DNA from peripheral blood, not RNA. V gave up 6 bases and J gave up 4 bases; unmatched junction bases: 8. CDR3 length equals 13 residues. The V gene's germline CDR1 is SQVTM and CDR2 ANQGSEA.

The sequence came from a human donor in good health. The genes are TRBV29-1 and TRBJ1-2; 7 positions match TRBD1. The sample was blood. Here the CDR3 DNA reads TGCAGCGTCGGGACAGATCCTCTCTATGGCTACACCTTC. It translates to CSVGTDPLYGYTF. The variable domain in full, completed from reference TRBV29-1 and TRBJ1-2, reads SAVISQKPSRDICQRGTSLTIQCQVDSQVTMMFWYRQQPGQSLTLIATANQGSEATYESGFVIDKFPISRPNLTFSTLTVSNMSPEDSSIYLCSVGTDPLYGYTFGSGTRLTVV.